The sequence of this TCR beta chain was determined in a study of beta chain features in type 1 diabetes. The CDR3 is 15 amino acids. After removal of 6 bases from V and 3 bases from J, the junction contained 8 bases not matched to a gene. Germline CDR1 reads KGHSH; CDR2 reads LQKENI. Sequencing targeted expressed TCRB transcripts, as all isolated RNA had been reverse transcribed. Around 3.9 million reads on average were seen across naive, central memory and regulatory T cell samples. Sequencing was performed with immunoSEQ multiplex PCR; in TCRdb, only in-frame clones are kept and a portion is missing. The sample shows fewer than 500,000 clones, approximately 15% of them seen only once. This clone came up a few times.

The rearrangement uses TRBV18 and TRBJ2-7; 10 bases are a match to TRBD1. The sample was naive CD4+ T cells from blood. The source of this sequence is a man aged 25 to 40 in good health. The CDR3, as DNA: TGTGCCAGCTCGACCACGGGACAGGGGCTCTACGAGCAGTACTTC. It is translated as CASSTTGQGLYEQYF.